The clone carrying this TCR beta chain came up a few times. Its antigen is still unknown. Each CDR3 protein gets one entry after TCRdb re-called the reads with MiXCR. The data contain nearly 450,000 distinct CDR3 sequences, approximately 33% of them singletons. This specimen comes from a study of T cell repertoires in cytomegalovirus infection. The overall study: It can be stated that public TCR beta signatures indicated CMV infection as well as a matching HLA type. Broader study findings: Accumulated public TCR beta family frequency recognized individuals carrying CMV together with the relevant HLA.

The source is a human donor in good health (CMV status not recorded). Some clones in this sample may be carry-over from other donors' samples. Sample: PBMCs.

Written as DNA, the CDR3 is TGTGCCAGTAACACGGGACCCATGAACACTGAAGCTTTCTTT. Translating it yields CASNTGPMNTEAFF. The chain carries TRBV19 and TRBJ1-1, with D possibly matching TRBD1 (5 bases). V lost 7 bases and J 0 bases, leaving 12 bases between the germline ends. CDR3 length: 14 residues. The germline V gene has CDR1 LNHDA and CDR2 SQIVND (reference sequence).